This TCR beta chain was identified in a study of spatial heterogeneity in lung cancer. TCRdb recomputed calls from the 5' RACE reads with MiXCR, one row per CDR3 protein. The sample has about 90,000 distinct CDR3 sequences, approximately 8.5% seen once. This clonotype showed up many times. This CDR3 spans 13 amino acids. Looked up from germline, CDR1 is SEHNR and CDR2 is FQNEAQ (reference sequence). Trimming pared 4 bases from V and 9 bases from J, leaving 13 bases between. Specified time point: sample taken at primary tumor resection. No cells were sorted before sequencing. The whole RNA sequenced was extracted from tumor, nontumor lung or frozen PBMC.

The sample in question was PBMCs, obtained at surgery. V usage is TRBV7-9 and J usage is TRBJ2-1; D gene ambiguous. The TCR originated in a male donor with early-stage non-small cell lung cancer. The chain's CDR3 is CASSSRAGGEQFF. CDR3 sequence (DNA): TGTGCCAGCAGCTCCCGGGCTGGTGGTGAGCAGTTCTTC.